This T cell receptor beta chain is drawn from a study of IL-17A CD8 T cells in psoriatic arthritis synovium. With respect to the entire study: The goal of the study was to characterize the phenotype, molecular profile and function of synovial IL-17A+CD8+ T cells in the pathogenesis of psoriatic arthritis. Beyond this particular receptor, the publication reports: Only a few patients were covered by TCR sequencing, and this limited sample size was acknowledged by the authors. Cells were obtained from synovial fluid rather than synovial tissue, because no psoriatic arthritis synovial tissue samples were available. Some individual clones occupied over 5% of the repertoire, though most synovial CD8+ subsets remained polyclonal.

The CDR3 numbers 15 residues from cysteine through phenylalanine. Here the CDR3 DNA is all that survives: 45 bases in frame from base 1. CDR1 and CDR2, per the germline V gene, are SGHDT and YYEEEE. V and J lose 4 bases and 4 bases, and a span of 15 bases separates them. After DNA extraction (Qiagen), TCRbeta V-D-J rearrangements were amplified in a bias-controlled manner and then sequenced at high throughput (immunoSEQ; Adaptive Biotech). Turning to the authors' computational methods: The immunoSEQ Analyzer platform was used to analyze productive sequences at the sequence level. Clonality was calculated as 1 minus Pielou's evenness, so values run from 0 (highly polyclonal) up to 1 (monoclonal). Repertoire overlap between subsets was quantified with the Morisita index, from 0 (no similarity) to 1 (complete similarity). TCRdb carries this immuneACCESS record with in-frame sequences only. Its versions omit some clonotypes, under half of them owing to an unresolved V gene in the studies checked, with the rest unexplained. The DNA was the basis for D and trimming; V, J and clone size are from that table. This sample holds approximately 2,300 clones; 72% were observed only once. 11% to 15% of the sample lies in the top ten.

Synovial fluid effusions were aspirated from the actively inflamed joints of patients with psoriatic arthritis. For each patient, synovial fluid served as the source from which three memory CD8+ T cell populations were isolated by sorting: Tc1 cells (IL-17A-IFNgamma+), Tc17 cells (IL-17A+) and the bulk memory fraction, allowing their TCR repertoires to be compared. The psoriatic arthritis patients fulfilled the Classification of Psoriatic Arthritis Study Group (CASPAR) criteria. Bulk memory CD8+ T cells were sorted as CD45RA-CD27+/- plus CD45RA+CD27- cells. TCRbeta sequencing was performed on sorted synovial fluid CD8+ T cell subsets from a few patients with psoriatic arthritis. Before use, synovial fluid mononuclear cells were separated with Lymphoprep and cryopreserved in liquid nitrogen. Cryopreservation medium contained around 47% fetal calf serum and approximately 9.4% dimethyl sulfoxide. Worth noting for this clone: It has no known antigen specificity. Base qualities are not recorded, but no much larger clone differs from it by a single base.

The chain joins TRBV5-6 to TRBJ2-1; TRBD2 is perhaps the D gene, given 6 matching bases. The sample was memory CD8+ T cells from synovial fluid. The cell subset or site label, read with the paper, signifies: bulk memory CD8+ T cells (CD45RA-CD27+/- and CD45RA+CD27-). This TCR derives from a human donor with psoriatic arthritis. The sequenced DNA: TGTGCCAGCAGCCCCGGAGGGGCCCTATACAATGAGCAGTTCTTC. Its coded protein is CASSPGGALYNEQFF.